This T cell receptor (beta chain) was obtained from a study of T-cell memory formation after mild COVID-19. For the study at large: Largely donor-specific TCR clusters were found.

About this clonotype itself: What it binds is unknown.

Study-level findings and limits: CD4+ contracting clones lay mainly in CM and EM, CD8+ ones in EMRA.

Constant-segment primers served in 5'RACE that generated TCR alpha and TCR beta cDNA libraries bearing sample barcodes and UMIs. TCRdb re-called the 5' RACE reads through MiXCR, storing one row per CDR3 protein. This table holds under 400,000 distinct CDR3 sequences, 20% to 25% found once. The clonotype originates from an adult woman who had mild COVID-19 (a few samples of this study predate the infection). Cell type and time point are not known. The sequenced sample consisted of PBMCs or a T cell subset sorted from them (not recorded which).

As DNA, the CDR3 is TGTGCCAGCAGCTTATTTCGGGTACAGCTCGGCGGGCGCTACAATGAGCAGTTCTTC. This translates into CASSLFRVQLGGRYNEQFF. The gene calls are TRBV7-2 and TRBJ2-1; a possible D gene is TRBD2 (5 bases). Trimming took 2 bases from V and 3 from J, leaving 23 bases between them. This CDR3 is 19 amino acids long. Germline V gives CDR1 SGHTA, CDR2 FQGNSA.